These 11 T cell receptor beta chains share one sample of origin, sequenced in a study of PD-1 blockade in classical Hodgkin lymphoma. Clones were read by immunoSEQ multiplex PCR, and TCRdb kept only the in-frame ones, dropping some. There are approximately 89,000 clones in the sample; nearly 85% occur only once, and approximately 15% lies in the top ten. The sample's time point: cycle 4 day 1 (C4D1), after about 6 weeks of nivolumab. In every patient, relapse followed autologous stem cell transplantation, while exposure to brentuximab vedotin differed. The sequences come from peripheral blood mononuclear cells (PBMCs), collected before the fourth cycle of nivolumab. These receptors originate from a human donor with classical Hodgkin lymphoma.

This rearrangement joins TRBV5-4 to TRBJ1-1; D is unclear. With 5 bases removed from V and 7 bases from J, the gap between germline ends came to 18 bases. CDR1 and CDR2 (germline): SGHNT, YYREEE (reference sequence). The CDR3 has 14 residues. The CDR3 region is CASSYLSSAGEAFF. The CDR3 DNA reads as TGTGCCAGCAGTTACCTAAGCTCGGCCGGTGAAGCTTTCTTT.

CDR3 loop: CSVGRGASRDEQFF. CDR3 nucleotide sequence: TGCAGCGTTGGGCGGGGGGCCTCTCGGGATGAGCAGTTCTTC. The V and J genes are TRBV29-1 and TRBJ2-1, with 8 nucleotides matching TRBD2. V was clipped by 4 bases and J by 8 bases; unmatched bases: 10. Germline assignment: CDR1 SQVTM and CDR2 ANQGSEA. The CDR3 totals 14 residues.

This chain joins TRBV28 and TRBJ1-2; TRBD1 aligns across 8 bases. V trimming: 5 bases; J trimming: 8 bases; junction bases outside the gene matches: 10. This CDR3 comprises 14 residues. The germline V gene encodes CDR1 MDHEN and CDR2 SYDVKM. The CDR3 sequence is CASSTLTGVYGYTF. The CDR3, as DNA: TGTGCCAGCAGTACACTGACAGGGGTCTACGGCTACACCTTC.

This CDR3 is CASSLEIWGQGIGYTF. CDR3 sequence (DNA): TGTGCCAGCAGCTTAGAAATCTGGGGACAGGGAATTGGCTACACCTTC. V usage is TRBV7-8 and J usage is TRBJ1-2, with TRBD1 matching 9 bases. V was clipped by 1 base and J by 7 bases; unmatched bases: 10. This CDR3 is 16 amino acids long. CDR1 is SGHVS, CDR2 FQNEAQ, per germline.

The chain carries TRBV7-8 and TRBJ2-1; D is ambiguous. This CDR3 has 14 residues. Germline V CDR1 and CDR2: SGHVS, FQNEAQ. V lost 5 bases and J 4 bases, leaving 12 bases between the germline ends. The CDR3 here is CASSPGYPYNEQFF. In nucleotides, the CDR3 is TGTGCCAGCAGCCCCGGGTACCCTTACAATGAGCAGTTCTTC.

The CDR3 here is CASSPPGQHYEQYF. The CDR3 DNA reads as TGTGCCAGCAGCCCTCCGGGACAGCACTACGAGCAGTACTTC. The chain employs TRBV11-3 and TRBJ2-7, with TRBD1 matching over 7 bases. This CDR3 comprises 14 residues. Unmatched junction bases numbered 7, after V lost 5 bases and J lost 3 bases. In germline, CDR1 is SGHNT, CDR2 YENEEA. Full variable domain (remainder filled in from reference TRBV11-3 and TRBJ2-7): EAGVVQSPRYKIIEKKQPVAFWCNPISGHNTLYWYLQNLGQGPELLIRYENEEAVDDSQLPKDRFSAERLKGVDSTLKIQPAELGDSAVYLCASSPPGQHYEQYFGPGTRLTVT.

The chain couples TRBV19 to TRBJ1-1, with D perhaps matching TRBD1 (5 bases). This CDR3 is built from 14 residues. Germline CDR1 is LNHDA and CDR2 is SQIVND (reference sequence). V lost 7 bases and J 0 bases, leaving 12 bases between the germline ends. CDR3 sequence (DNA): TGTGCCAGTACCACGGGGCCTATGAACACTGAAGCTTTCTTT. Its translation is CASTTGPMNTEAFF.

The rearrangement uses TRBV19 and TRBJ2-7, with 8 nucleotides matching TRBD2. Germline V gene lookup returns CDR1 LNHDA and CDR2 SQIVND (reference sequence). The CDR3 loop spans 15 amino acids. The trim removed 6 bases at V and 2 bases at J, leaving 9 bases unmatched. CDR3 region: CASSPGGAGAYEQYF. In DNA form, the CDR3 reads TGTGCCAGTAGCCCCGGGGGGGCGGGAGCCTACGAGCAGTACTTC.

This clone was counted only a few times. The chain carries TRBV5-1 and TRBJ1-1, with D tentatively TRBD1 (6 bases). CDR3 length equals 15 residues. Between the trimmed V and J ends, which lost 4 bases and 0 bases, there was a span of 13 bases. The germline V gene encodes CDR1 SGHRS and CDR2 YFSETQ. The CDR3 spells CASSRAGVMNTEAFF. The CDR3 bases are TGCGCCAGCAGCCGAGCAGGGGTCATGAACACTGAAGCTTTCTTT.

By proportion, this clone is medium-sized. Here the CDR3 DNA reads TGTGCCAGCAGCTTATGGGTCCCTGAAGCTTTCTTT. Translating it yields CASSLWVPEAFF. The rearrangement joins TRBV7-9 to TRBJ1-1; D gene uncertain. Per the germline V gene, CDR1 is SEHNR and CDR2 is FQNEAQ (reference sequence). The CDR3 totals 12 residues. Trimming took off 2 bases at V and 6 bases at J, with 7 bases between the two ends.

The CDR3: CASSERTASPPQHF. The DNA for the CDR3 is TGTGCCAGCAGTGAAAGGACAGCCTCCCCGCCCCAGCATTTT. The chain combines TRBV2 with TRBJ1-5; maybe TRBD1 (6 bases). Trimming left V 2 bases short and J 9 bases short, with 14 bases between. Per the germline V gene, CDR1 is SNHLY and CDR2 is FYNNEI. CDR3 size: 14 residues.